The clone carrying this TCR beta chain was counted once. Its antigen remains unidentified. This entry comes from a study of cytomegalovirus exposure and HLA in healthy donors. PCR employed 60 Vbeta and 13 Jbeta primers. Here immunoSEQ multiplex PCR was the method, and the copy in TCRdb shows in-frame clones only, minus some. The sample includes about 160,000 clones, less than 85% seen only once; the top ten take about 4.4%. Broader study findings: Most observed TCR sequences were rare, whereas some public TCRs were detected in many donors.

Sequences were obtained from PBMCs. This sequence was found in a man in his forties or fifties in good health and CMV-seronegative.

CDR3 in DNA: TGCGCCAGCAGCCCCGGGACAGGGGGCCGGGGCACTGAAGCTTTCTTT. Its translation: CASSPGTGGRGTEAFF. The chain combines TRBV10-1 with TRBJ1-1, with 12 bases fitting TRBD1. The germline V gene encodes CDR1 WNHNN and CDR2 SYGVQD (reference sequence). The CDR3 spans 16 residues. Trimming cost V 6 bases and J 4 bases; bases outside gene matches: 9.